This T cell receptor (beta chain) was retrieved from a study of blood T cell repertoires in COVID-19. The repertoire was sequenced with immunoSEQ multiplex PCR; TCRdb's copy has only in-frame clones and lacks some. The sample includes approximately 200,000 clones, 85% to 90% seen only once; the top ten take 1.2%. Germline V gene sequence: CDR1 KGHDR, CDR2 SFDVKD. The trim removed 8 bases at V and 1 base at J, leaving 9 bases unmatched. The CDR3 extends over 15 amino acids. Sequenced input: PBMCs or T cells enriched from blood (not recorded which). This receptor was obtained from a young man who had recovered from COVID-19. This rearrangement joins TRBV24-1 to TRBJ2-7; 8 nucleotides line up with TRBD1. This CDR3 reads CATNQPGGESYEQYF. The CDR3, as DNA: TGTGCCACCAACCAGCCAGGGGGCGAATCCTACGAGCAGTACTTC.